These 19 T cell receptor beta chains share one sample of origin, sequenced in a study of PD-1 blockade in classical Hodgkin lymphoma (dated by TCRdb to about 2020). The library relied on the immunoSEQ multiplex PCR assay. TCRdb holds this immuneACCESS table with in-frame rearrangements only. Some clones are missing; in checked studies, unresolved V genes explain under half, and the rest has no known cause. For this sample there are 35,000 to 50,000 clones; less than 75% appear just once. The top ten clonotypes cover 3% to 3.5% of the sample. Taken with the paper, the label for time point translates to: cycle 4 day 1 (C4D1), after five to seven weeks of nivolumab. Every trial patient had relapsed after autologous stem cell transplantation, and cohorts A, B and C differed in prior brentuximab vedotin exposure. Sequenced material: peripheral blood mononuclear cells (PBMCs), taken before the fourth cycle of nivolumab. Receptors were obtained from a human donor with classical Hodgkin lymphoma.

As DNA, the CDR3 is TGTGCCAGCTCACCATCGACAGAGAACACCGGGGAGCTGTTTTTT. Translating gives CASSPSTENTGELFF. The V call is TRBV18, the J call TRBJ2-2; D might be TRBD1 (5 bases). V gave up 2 bases and J gave up 1 base, with 8 bases separating them. From germline, CDR1 is KGHSH and CDR2 LQKENI. CDR3 length: 15 amino acids.

This clone was seen a few times. V and J are TRBV11-2 and TRBJ1-2, with D unclear. The CDR3 has 14 amino acids. V lost 3 bases to trimming and J lost 7 bases, with 15 bases between them. CDR1 and CDR2 (germline): SGHAT, FQNNGV. The CDR3 here is CASSLALWGVGYTF. CDR3 DNA: TGTGCCAGCAGCTTGGCCCTTTGGGGAGTTGGCTACACCTTC.

The V gene is TRBV7-2, the J gene TRBJ1-1; 9 bases are a match to TRBD1. V trimming: 4 bases; J trimming: 11 bases; junction bases outside the gene matches: 14. CDR1 and CDR2 from the germline V gene are SGHTA and FQGNSA. CDR3 length: 15 amino acids. The CDR3 protein is CASSSGGRTGAEAFF. In DNA, the CDR3 is TGTGCCAGCAGCTCAGGTGGCCGGACAGGGGCAGAGGCTTTCTTT.

The chain recombines TRBV4-3 with TRBJ1-1; 10 bases are a match to TRBD1. After removal of 3 bases from V and 3 bases from J, the junction contained 10 bases not matched to a gene. This CDR3 contains 17 residues. CDR1 is LGHNA, CDR2 YSLEER, per germline. The CDR3: CASSQGRPDRGDTEAFF. CDR3 DNA sequence: TGCGCCAGCAGCCAGGGTCGACCGGACAGGGGGGACACTGAAGCTTTCTTT.

The gene calls are TRBV9 and TRBJ1-3, with TRBD1 matching over 7 bases. Germline V gene sequence: CDR1 SGDLS, CDR2 YYNGEE. Trimming took 3 bases from V and 3 from J; bases not matched to a gene: 6. This CDR3 contains 15 residues. CDR3 residues: CASSAPGTVGNTIYF. Written as DNA, the CDR3 is TGTGCCAGCAGCGCGCCAGGGACAGTTGGAAACACCATATATTTT.

The chain carries TRBV30 and TRBJ2-3, with D perhaps being TRBD1 or TRBD2 (5 bases each). V shed 1 base and J shed 0 bases, with 17 bases lying between them. The CDR3 covers 17 residues. CDR1 is GTSNPN, CDR2 SVGIG, per germline (reference sequence). As DNA, the CDR3 is TGTGCCTGGAGTGAGGGGCGGAGAGCGGTAAGCACAGATACGCAGTATTTT. Its translation: CAWSEGRRAVSTDTQYF.

The gene calls are TRBV6-5 and TRBJ2-4, with D unclear. Looked up from germline, CDR1 is MNHEY and CDR2 is SVGAGI. Trimming took off 2 bases at V and 0 bases at J, with 8 bases between the two ends. The CDR3 is made up of 15 amino acids. Written as DNA, the CDR3 is TGTGCCAGCAGTTACGAAGGGTTAGCCAAAAACATTCAGTACTTC. This translates into CASSYEGLAKNIQYF.

This clone was picked up many times. V gene TRBV12-5 combines with J gene TRBJ2-1; D unclear. Germline lookup yields CDR1 LGHNT and CDR2 FRNRAP. The CDR3 loop spans 11 amino acids. With 6 bases removed from V and 8 bases from J, the gap between germline ends came to 8 bases. The CDR3 DNA reads as TGTGCTAGTGGGGAAAACCATGAGCAGTTCTTC. Translating gives CASGENHEQFF.

The chain's CDR3 is CASRAGGSYEQYF. CDR3 DNA: TGTGCCAGCAGAGCAGGGGGCTCTTACGAGCAGTACTTC. The gene calls are TRBV7-2 and TRBJ2-7, with 8 positions matching TRBD1. V lost 6 bases and J lost 4; bases outside the gene matches: 5. Looked up from germline, CDR1 is SGHTA and CDR2 is FQGNSA. CDR3 length equals 13 residues.

The CDR3 DNA is TGTGCCAGCAGTTACCGGTGTTTTCGCCAAGAGACCCAGTACTTC. Encoded protein: CASSYRCFRQETQYF. The rearrangement uses TRBV6-5 and TRBJ2-5; D gene unclear. The CDR3 has 15 amino acids. Germline V CDR1 and CDR2: MNHEY, SVGAGI. The ends were cut back, 2 bases at V and 1 base at J, with 11 bases in the middle.

The table lists this clone with a few counts. J is TRBJ1-6 and V is TRBV4-3; D is unclear. Trimming stripped 3 bases from V and 7 bases from J, with 13 bases between. Germline CDR1 reads LGHNA; CDR2 reads YSLEER. The CDR3 length is 15 residues. CDR3 protein: CASSQAGGPNSPLHF. CDR3 coding DNA: TGCGCCAGCAGCCAGGCGGGAGGGCCCAATTCACCCCTCCACTTT.

The rearrangement joins TRBV7-2 to TRBJ2-7, with D uncertain. Germline CDR1 and CDR2: SGHTA and FQGNSA. The CDR3 loop spans 12 amino acids. V dropped 4 bases and J dropped 9 bases, with 13 bases sitting between them. CDR3 loop: CASSSQARGQYF. The CDR3 DNA reads as TGTGCCAGCAGCTCTCAGGCGAGAGGGCAGTACTTC. The entire variable domain, with the rest obtained from reference TRBV7-2 and TRBJ2-7, is as follows: GAGVSQSPSNKVTEKGKDVELRCDPISGHTALYWYRQSLGQGLEFLIYFQGNSAPDKSGLPSDRFSAERTGGSVSTLTIQRTQQEDSAVYLCASSSQARGQYFGPGTRLTVT.

In its sample, this clone was seen a few times. The rearrangement links TRBV18 to TRBJ2-2; 8 bases map to TRBD1. The V gene's germline CDR1 is KGHSH and CDR2 LQKENI. The CDR3 covers 17 residues. The V and J ends lost 4 bases and 4 bases, in that order; junction bases with no gene match: 11. CDR3 DNA sequence: TGTGCCAGCTCACGGGGGACAGGCCGGAACCCCACCGGGGAGCTGTTTTTT. Translation gives CASSRGTGRNPTGELFF.

V gene TRBV4-3 combines with J gene TRBJ1-2; a possible D gene is TRBD1 (5 bases). The CDR3 has 16 amino acids. The V gene's germline CDR1 is LGHNA and CDR2 YSLEER. The V and J ends lost 0 bases and 1 base respectively, with 12 bases between them. Here the CDR3 DNA reads TGCGCCAGCAGCCAAGAGGTCGGGGGATTTAACTATGGCTACACCTTC. Amino acids: CASSQEVGGFNYGYTF.

CDR3 sequence reads: CASSPRVGLAGGGAYEQYF. In DNA, the CDR3 is TGTGCCAGCAGCCCACGGGTGGGACTAGCGGGAGGAGGCGCCTACGAGCAGTACTTC. This chain links TRBV5-5 with TRBJ2-7, with 15 nucleotides matching TRBD2. The V and J ends lost 4 bases and 2 bases, in that order; junction bases with no gene match: 13. This CDR3 has 19 residues. Germline-derived CDR1 and CDR2 are SGHKS and YYEKEE (reference sequence).

V gene TRBV29-1 combines with J gene TRBJ2-5; D is unresolved. This CDR3 is built from 10 residues. V lost 7 bases, J lost 3 bases, and 6 bases lay in between. From germline, CDR1 is SQVTM and CDR2 ANQGSEA. The CDR3 region has the DNA TGCAGCGCAGCGAAAGAGACCCAGTACTTC. It is translated as CSAAKETQYF.

The V and J genes are TRBV7-2 and TRBJ2-7; 13 bases line up with TRBD2. V was pared by 5 bases and J by 2 bases, with 6 bases of the junction left unmatched. The CDR3 has 16 residues. Germline V gene data show CDR1 as SGHTA and CDR2 as FQGNSA. Here the CDR3 reads CASSRSGTSGAYEQYF. The CDR3 DNA sequence: TGTGCCAGCAGCCGGTCCGGGACTAGCGGGGCCTACGAGCAGTACTTC.

This clone was seen only a few times. This chain joins TRBV6-5 and TRBJ2-3, with a possible D match to TRBD2 (5 bases). Trimming shortened V by 5 bases and J by 5 bases, and 17 bases separated the two germline ends. This CDR3 comprises 15 residues. CDR1 is MNHEY and CDR2 is SVGAGI in the germline V gene. DNA of the CDR3: TGTGCCAGCAGTCTCGACTACCTGCTTTTAGATACGCAGTATTTT. Protein: CASSLDYLLLDTQYF.

The J gene is TRBJ1-2, the V gene TRBV4-3; D is ambiguous. The V end lost 4 bases, the J end lost 4 bases, and 13 bases lay between the germline ends. Per germline, CDR1 LGHNA and CDR2 YSLEER. This CDR3 is 14 amino acids long. The CDR3 nucleotides are TGCGCCAGCAGCCCCAGCGGGGTAAGCTATGGCTACACCTTC. Its translation is CASSPSGVSYGYTF.